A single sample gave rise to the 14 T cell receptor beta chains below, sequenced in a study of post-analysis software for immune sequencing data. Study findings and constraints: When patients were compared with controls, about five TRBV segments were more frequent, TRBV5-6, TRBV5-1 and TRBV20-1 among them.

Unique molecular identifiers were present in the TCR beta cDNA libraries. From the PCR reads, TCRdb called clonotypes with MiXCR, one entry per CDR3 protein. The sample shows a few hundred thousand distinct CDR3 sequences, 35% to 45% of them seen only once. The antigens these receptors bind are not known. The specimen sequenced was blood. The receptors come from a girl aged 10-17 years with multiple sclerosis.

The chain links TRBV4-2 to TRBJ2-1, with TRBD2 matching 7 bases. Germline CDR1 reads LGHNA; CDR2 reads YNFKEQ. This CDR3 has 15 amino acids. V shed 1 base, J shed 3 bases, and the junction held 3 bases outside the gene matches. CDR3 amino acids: CASSQVASGYNEQFF. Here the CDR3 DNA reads TGTGCCAGCAGCCAAGTAGCTAGCGGCTACAATGAGCAGTTCTTC.

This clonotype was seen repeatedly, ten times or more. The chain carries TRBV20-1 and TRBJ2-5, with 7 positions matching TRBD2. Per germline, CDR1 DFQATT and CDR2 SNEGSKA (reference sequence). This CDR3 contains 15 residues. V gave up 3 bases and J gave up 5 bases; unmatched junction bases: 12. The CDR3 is CSASAMGGFRETQYF. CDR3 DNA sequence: TGCAGTGCTAGTGCTATGGGAGGGTTCCGGGAGACCCAGTACTTC.

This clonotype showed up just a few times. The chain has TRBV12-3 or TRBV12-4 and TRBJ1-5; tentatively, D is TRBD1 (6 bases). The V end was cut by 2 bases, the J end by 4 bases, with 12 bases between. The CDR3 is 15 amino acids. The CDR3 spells CASSLSQGFNQPQHF. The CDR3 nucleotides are TGTGCCAGCAGTTTAAGTCAGGGGTTTAATCAGCCCCAGCATTTT.

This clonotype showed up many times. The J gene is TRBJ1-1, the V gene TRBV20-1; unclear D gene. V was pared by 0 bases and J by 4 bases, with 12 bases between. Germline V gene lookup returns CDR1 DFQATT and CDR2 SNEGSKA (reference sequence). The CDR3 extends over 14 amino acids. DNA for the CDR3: TGCAGTGCTAGAGATCGTCGGGTCGGCACTGAAGCTTTCTTT. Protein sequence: CSARDRRVGTEAFF.

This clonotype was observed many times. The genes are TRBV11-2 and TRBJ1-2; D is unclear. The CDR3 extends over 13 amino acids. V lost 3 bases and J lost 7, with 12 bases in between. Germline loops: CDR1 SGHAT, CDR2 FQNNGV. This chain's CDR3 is CASSFGGIGGYTF. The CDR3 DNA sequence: TGTGCCAGCAGCTTTGGAGGGATTGGTGGCTACACCTTC.

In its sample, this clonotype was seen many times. Here the CDR3 reads CASSSSAQARTEAFF. For the CDR3, the DNA is TGTGCCAGCAGTTCATCGGCTCAGGCCCGCACTGAAGCTTTCTTT. The rearrangement joins TRBV12-3 or TRBV12-4 to TRBJ1-1; D gene uncertain. This CDR3 spans 15 amino acids. Trimming shortened V by 4 bases and J by 4 bases, and 16 bases separated the two germline ends.

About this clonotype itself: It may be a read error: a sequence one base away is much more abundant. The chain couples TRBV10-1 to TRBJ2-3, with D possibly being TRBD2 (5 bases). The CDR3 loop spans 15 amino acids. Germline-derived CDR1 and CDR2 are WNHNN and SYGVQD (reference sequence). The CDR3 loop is CSSSDGRSRTDTQYF. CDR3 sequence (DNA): TGCTCCAGCAGTGATGGGAGATCCCGCACAGATACGCAGTATTTT.

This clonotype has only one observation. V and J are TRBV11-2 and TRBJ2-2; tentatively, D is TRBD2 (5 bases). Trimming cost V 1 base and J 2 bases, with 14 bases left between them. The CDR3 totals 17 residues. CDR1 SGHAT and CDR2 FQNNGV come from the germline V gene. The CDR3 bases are TGTGCCAGCAGCTTAGCAGGTTTAGGAGGAAACACCGGGGAGCTGTTTTTT. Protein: CASSLAGLGGNTGELFF.

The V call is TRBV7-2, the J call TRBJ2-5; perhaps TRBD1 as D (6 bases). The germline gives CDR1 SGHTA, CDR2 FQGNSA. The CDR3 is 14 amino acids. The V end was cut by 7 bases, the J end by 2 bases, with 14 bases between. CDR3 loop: CASIRGDRQETQYF. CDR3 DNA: TGTGCCAGCATCAGGGGCGACAGACAAGAGACCCAGTACTTC.

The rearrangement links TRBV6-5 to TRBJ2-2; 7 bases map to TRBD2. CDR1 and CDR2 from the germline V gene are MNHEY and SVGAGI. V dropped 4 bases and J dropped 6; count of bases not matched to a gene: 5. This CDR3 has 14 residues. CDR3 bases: TGTGCCAGCAGTTGGGGGGGTTCGGCCGGGGAGCTGTTTTTT. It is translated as CASSWGGSAGELFF.

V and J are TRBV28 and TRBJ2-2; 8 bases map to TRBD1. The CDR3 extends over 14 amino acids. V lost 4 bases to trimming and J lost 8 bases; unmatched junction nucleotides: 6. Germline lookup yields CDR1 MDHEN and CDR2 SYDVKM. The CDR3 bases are TGTGCCAGCAGTTCCAGGACAGGGCGGGGGGAGCTGTTTTTT. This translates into CASSSRTGRGELFF.

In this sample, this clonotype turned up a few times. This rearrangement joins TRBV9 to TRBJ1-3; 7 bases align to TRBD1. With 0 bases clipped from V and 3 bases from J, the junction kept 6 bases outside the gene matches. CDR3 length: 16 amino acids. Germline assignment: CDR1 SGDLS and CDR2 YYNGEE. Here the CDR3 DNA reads TGTGCCAGCAGCGTAGACGAGGGGGCAGGTGGAAACACCATATATTTT. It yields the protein CASSVDEGAGGNTIYF.

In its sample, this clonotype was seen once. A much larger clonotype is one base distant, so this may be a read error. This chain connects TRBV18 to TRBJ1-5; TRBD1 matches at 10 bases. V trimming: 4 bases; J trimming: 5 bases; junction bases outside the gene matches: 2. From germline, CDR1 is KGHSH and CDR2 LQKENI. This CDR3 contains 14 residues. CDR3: CASSRGTGDQPQHF. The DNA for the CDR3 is TGTGCCAGCTCACGGGGGACAGGGGATCAGCCCCAGCATTTT.

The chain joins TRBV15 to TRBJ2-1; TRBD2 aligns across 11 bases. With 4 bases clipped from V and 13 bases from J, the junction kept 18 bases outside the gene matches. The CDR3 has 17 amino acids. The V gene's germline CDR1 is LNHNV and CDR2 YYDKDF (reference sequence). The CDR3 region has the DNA TGTGCCACCAGCAAAGATCGTGAGACTAGCGGGATAGGTGAACAGTTCTTC. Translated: CATSKDRETSGIGEQFF.